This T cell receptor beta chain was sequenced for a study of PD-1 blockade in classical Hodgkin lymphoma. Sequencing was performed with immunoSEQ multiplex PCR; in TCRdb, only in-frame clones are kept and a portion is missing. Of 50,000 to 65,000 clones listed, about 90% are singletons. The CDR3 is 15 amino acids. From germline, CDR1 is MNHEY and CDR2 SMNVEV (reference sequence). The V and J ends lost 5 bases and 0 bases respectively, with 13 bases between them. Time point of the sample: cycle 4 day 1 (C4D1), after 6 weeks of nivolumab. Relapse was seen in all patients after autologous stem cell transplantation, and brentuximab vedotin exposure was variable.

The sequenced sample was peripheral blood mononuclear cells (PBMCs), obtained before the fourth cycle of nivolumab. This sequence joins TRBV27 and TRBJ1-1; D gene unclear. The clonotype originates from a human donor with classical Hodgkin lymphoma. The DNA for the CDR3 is TGTGCCAGCAGTCCGGGAGTCCAAGTGAACACTGAAGCTTTCTTT. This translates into CASSPGVQVNTEAFF.